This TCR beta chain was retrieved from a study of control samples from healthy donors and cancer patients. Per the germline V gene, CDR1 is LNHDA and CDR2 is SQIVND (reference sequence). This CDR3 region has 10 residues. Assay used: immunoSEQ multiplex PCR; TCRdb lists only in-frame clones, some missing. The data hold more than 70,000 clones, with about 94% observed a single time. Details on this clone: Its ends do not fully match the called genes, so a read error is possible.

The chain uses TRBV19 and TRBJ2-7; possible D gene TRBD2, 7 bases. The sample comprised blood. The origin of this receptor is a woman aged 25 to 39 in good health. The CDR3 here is CASGGATPTF. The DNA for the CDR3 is TGTGCCAGTGGGGGGGCCACTCCTACGTTC.